This T cell receptor beta chain was retrieved from a study of monozygotic twins with inflammatory bowel disease. General study findings and limits: No detectable difference in repertoire similarity separated concordant from discordant twins, possibly as a result of limited power.

Researchers collected 2.5 ml of blood per donor. Investigators pulled total RNA out of whole blood and did not sort T cells. This CDR3 comprises 16 residues. Each UMI harboured a 6-nucleotide sample barcode and was appended via template switching. TCRdb reprocessed the 5' RACE reads and keeps a single row for each CDR3 protein, giving no DNA. The table lists about 350,000 distinct CDR3 sequences. A remark on this clonotype: Its target is not known.

This rearrangement joins TRBV12-3 or TRBV12-4 to TRBJ2-1; TCRdb returns TRBD1, unconfirmable since there is no DNA. The sequence came from a human donor with ulcerative colitis or Crohn's disease, or a healthy co-twin of an affected twin (not recorded which). The sequenced sample was blood. CDR3 loop: CASSLDRGTVSNEQFF.